This is a list of T cell receptor beta chains from one sample in a study of cytomegalovirus exposure and HLA in healthy donors. This table comes from immunoSEQ multiplex PCR, and its TCRdb copy is limited to in-frame clones, with some not included. The table has fewer than 35,000 clones, approximately 90% seen once. Input material: PBMCs. All receptors derive from a boy aged 5-17 years in good health and CMV-seronegative. The CDR3 runs from the conserved cysteine through the conserved F or W. The D gene is left open where the match is weak. Clone size is given for some rows only: seen once, a few or many times, or a class if the clone is expanded.

TRBV28,TRBJ1-2,TRBD1,-,TGTGCCAGCAGGACTCCGGGACAGACAAACTATGGCTACACCTTC,CASRTPGQTNYGYTF
TRBV5-1,TRBJ2-7,-,-,TGCGCCAGCAGCTTGACCAGGGACTCCTACGAGCAGTACTTC,CASSLTRDSYEQYF
TRBV5-4,TRBJ2-5,TRBD1,once,TGTGCCAGCAGTAAAGGACAGGAAGAGACCCAGTACTTC,CASSKGQEETQYF
TRBV10-3,TRBJ2-3,TRBD2,-,TGTGCCATCAGTGTCAATAGCGGGGGAGACACAGATACGCAGTATTTT,CAISVNSGGDTDTQYF
TRBV6-5,TRBJ2-7,TRBD1,-,TGTGCCAGCAGTTACGGGGGACAGGGGGAGCAGTACTTC,CASSYGGQGEQYF
TRBV14,TRBJ2-7,TRBD1,-,TGTGCCAGCAGCGGACAGGTTTCCTACGAGCAGTACTTC,CASSGQVSYEQYF
TRBV19,TRBJ2-3,TRBD2,-,TGTGCCAGTAGGACTAGCGGGGAGCGGACGCAGTATTTT,CASRTSGERTQYF
TRBV5-1,TRBJ1-6,-,-,TGCGCCAGCAGCTTTCATAAGGGAGCCGATCGCACCCTCCACTTT,CASSFHKGADRTLHF
TRBV6-5,TRBJ1-2,-,-,TGTGCCAGCAGTCCGTCAGGTTATGGCTACACCTTC,CASSPSGYGYTF
TRBV2,TRBJ2-5,-,once,TGTGCCAGCAGTTCATTGGAGGGGGGGCAGGGGACCCAGTACTTC,CASSSLEGGQGTQYF
TRBV27,TRBJ1-2,TRBD1,-,TGTGCCAGCAGTTTTCTGACAGGGGGCAACGGCTACACCTTC,CASSFLTGGNGYTF